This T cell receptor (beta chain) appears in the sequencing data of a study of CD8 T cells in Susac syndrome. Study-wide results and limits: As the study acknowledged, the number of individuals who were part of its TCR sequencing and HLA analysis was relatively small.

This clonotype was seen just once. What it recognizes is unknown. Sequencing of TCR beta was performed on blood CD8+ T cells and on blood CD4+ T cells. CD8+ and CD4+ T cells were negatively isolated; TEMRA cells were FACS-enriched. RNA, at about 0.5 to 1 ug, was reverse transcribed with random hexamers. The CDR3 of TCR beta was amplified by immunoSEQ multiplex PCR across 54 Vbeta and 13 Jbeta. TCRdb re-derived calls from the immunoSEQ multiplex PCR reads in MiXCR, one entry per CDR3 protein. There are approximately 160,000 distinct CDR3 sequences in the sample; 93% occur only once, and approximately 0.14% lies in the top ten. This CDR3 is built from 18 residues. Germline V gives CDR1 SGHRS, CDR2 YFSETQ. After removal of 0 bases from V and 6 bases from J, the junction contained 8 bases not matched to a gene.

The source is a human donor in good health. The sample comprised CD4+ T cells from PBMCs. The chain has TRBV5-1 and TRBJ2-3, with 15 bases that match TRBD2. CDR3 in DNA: TGCGCCAGCAGCTTGGCCCGGACTAGCGGGGGGGCCACGGATACGCAGTATTTT. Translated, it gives CASSLARTSGGATDTQYF. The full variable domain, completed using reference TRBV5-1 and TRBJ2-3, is KAGVTQTPRYLIKTRGQQVTLSCSPISGHRSVSWYQQTPGQGLQFLFEYFSETQRNKGNFPGRFSGRQFSNSRSEMNVSTLELGDSALYLCASSLARTSGGATDTQYFGPGTRLTVL.